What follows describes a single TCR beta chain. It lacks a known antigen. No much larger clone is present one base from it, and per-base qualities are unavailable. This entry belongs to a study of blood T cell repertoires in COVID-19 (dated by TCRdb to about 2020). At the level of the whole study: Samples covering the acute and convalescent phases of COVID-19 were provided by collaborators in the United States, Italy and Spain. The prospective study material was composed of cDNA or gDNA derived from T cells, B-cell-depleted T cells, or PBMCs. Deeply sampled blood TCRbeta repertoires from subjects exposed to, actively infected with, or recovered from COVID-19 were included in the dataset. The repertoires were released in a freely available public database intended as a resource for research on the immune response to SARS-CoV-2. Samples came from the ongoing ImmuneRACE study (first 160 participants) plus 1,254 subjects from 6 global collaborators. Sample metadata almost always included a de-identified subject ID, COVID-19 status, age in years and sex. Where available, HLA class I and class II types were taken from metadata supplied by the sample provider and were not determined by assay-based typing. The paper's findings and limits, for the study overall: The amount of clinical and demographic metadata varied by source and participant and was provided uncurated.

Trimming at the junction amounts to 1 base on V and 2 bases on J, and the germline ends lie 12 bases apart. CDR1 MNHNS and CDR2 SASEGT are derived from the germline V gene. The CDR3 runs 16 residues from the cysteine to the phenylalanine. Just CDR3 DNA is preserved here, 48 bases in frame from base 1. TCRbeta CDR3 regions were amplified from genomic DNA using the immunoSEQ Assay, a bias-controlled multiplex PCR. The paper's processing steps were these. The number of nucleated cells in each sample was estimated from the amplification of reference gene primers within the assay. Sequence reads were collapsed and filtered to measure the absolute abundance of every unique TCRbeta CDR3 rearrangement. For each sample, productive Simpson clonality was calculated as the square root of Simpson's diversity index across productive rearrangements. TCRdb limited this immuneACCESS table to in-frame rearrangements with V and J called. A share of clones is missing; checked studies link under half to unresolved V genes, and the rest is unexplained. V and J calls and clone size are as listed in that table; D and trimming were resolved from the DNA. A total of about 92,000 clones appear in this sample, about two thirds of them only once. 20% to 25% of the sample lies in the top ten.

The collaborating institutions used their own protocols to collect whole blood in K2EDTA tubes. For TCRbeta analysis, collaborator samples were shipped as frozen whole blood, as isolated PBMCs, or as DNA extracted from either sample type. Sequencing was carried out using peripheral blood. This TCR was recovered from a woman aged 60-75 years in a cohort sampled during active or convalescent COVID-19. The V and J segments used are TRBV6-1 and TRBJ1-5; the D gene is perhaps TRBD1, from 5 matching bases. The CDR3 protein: CASSEGGVGRNQPQHF. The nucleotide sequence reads TGTGCCAGCAGTGAAGGGGGGGTTGGGCGCAATCAGCCCCAGCATTTT.